This record looks at one TCR beta chain sequence and its context. This sample is drawn from a study of blood T cells in healthy people across ages. Looked up from germline, CDR1 is SNHLY and CDR2 is FYNNEI. V lost 1 base and J 4 bases, leaving 13 bases between the germline ends. The CDR3 is 15 residues long. Through a sample-barcoded 5' primer and a J-beta primer mix, a second PCR was run for about 6 to 11 cycles. In TCRdb, the 5' RACE reads were re-called with MiXCR into one record per CDR3 protein. The sample has around 1,500,000 distinct CDR3 sequences; about 30% are singletons. The sequenced sample was blood. The source is a woman between 25 and 40 years old in good health. This chain connects TRBV2 to TRBJ1-1; D not resolved. Here the CDR3 reads CASSEEGTPGTEAFF. CDR3 in DNA: TGTGCCAGCAGTGAAGAAGGCACCCCCGGCACTGAAGCTTTCTTT.